Included here is one TCR beta chain sequence, with context. With 4 bases removed from V and 7 bases from J, the gap between germline ends came to 5 bases. From germline, CDR1 is SGHAT and CDR2 FQNNGV. The CDR3 is 12 amino acids. The sample belongs to a study of blood T cells in healthy people across ages. Each donor supplied around 9.6 milliliters of peripheral blood. RNA extraction gave at least 5.5 micrograms of total RNA per sample. Combining a sample-barcoded 5' primer with a J-beta primer mix, a second PCR ran for 7 to 11 cycles. TCRdb passed the 5' RACE reads through MiXCR, listing each CDR3 protein once. The table has about 1 million distinct CDR3 sequences, under 30% seen once. The data were also submitted as part of a second study, on T cells of mothers and their children. Turning to that study: Each donor was one of three healthy Caucasian mothers or one of their six children. Every mother supplied over 8 million TCR beta CDR3 reads and every child about 3 million.

The specimen was blood. The V gene is TRBV11-2, the J gene TRBJ1-6, with no clear D. This receptor was identified in a girl under 10 years old in good health. The CDR3 here is CASSWQNSPLHF. In nucleotides, the CDR3 is TGTGCCAGCAGCTGGCAGAATTCACCCCTCCACTTT.